A single sample is the source of the 28 T cell receptor beta chains below, sequenced in a study of regulatory T cells in long-lasting Graves disease. Time point indicated: persistent/refractory GD, antithyroid drugs over 5 years with positive TRAb. The TCR library used RNA extracted from PBMCs. CDR3-region Arm-PCR and iRepertoire HTBI primers produced the TCR beta libraries. TCRdb re-analysed the multiplex PCR reads in MiXCR, keeping a single row per CDR3 protein. Among 420,000 or so distinct CDR3 sequences listed, around 24% were seen once. Sequencing was performed on peripheral blood mononuclear cells (PBMCs), taken when the disease was refractory, from a patient treated with antithyroid drugs. These receptors were taken from a female donor with Graves disease.

At least ten counts were recorded for this clonotype. This chain links TRBV6-1 with TRBJ2-7; 7 bases are shared with TRBD1. This CDR3 spans 15 amino acids. V shed 4 bases, J shed 0 bases, and the junction held 6 bases outside the gene matches. CDR1 and CDR2 (germline): MNHNS, SASEGT. Here the CDR3 reads CASSAQQGSSYEQYF. The CDR3 DNA reads as TGTGCCAGCAGTGCCCAACAGGGGAGCTCCTACGAGCAGTACTTC.

The rearrangement uses TRBV20-1 and TRBJ2-2; 8 bases are shared with TRBD2. The CDR3 length is 17 residues. V was clipped by 5 bases and J by 4 bases; unmatched bases: 15. Germline V gene lookup returns CDR1 DFQATT and CDR2 SNEGSKA (reference sequence). The CDR3 is CSAGPASGRAGTGELFF. For the CDR3, the DNA is TGCAGTGCTGGACCCGCCTCCGGGAGGGCCGGCACCGGGGAGCTGTTTTTT.

The rearrangement joins TRBV20-1 to TRBJ2-5, with 14 nucleotides matching TRBD2. V gave up 2 bases and J gave up 5 bases; unmatched junction bases: 7. The V gene's germline CDR1 is DFQATT and CDR2 SNEGSKA (reference sequence). The CDR3 covers 16 residues. CDR3 sequence reads: CSARTGTSGRRETQYF. CDR3 nucleotides: TGCAGTGCTAGAACCGGGACTAGCGGGAGACGGGAGACCCAGTACTTC.

The CDR3 is CASRPWTSGFYEQYF. The CDR3 nucleotides are TGTGCCAGCCGACCCTGGACTAGCGGGTTCTACGAGCAGTACTTC. This chain joins TRBV27 and TRBJ2-7, with 11 bases lining up with TRBD2. With 8 bases clipped from V and 3 bases from J, the junction kept 9 bases outside the gene matches. The CDR3 sequence is 15 residues long. From germline, CDR1 is MNHEY and CDR2 SMNVEV (reference sequence).

This chain joins TRBV12-3 or TRBV12-4 and TRBJ1-1; 9 nucleotides agree with TRBD1. The junction had 5 bases not matched to a gene; V was cut back by 2 bases and J by 4 bases. This CDR3 region has 15 residues. The CDR3 sequence: CASSLTGGAGTEAFF. Written as DNA, the CDR3 is TGTGCCAGCAGTTTAACAGGGGGCGCGGGCACTGAAGCTTTCTTT.

A few counts support this clonotype. The J gene is TRBJ2-7, the V gene TRBV7-9; 14 nucleotides line up with TRBD2. This CDR3 has 15 amino acids. V lost 5 bases and J lost 5; bases outside the gene matches: 5. Germline V gene sequence: CDR1 SEHNR, CDR2 FQNEAQ (reference sequence). This chain's CDR3 is CASSIGLAGGDEQYF. The DNA for the CDR3 is TGTGCCAGCAGCATCGGACTAGCGGGAGGTGACGAGCAGTACTTC.

The chain recombines TRBV12-3 or TRBV12-4 with TRBJ2-2; D tentatively fits TRBD1 or TRBD2 (6 bases each). The CDR3 consists of 15 residues. The ends were cut back, 6 bases at V and 7 bases at J, with 18 bases in the middle. CDR3 sequence: CASRGGGRWNGELFF. The CDR3 nucleotides are TGTGCCAGCAGAGGAGGGGGGCGGTGGAACGGGGAGCTGTTTTTT.

The J gene is TRBJ2-1, the V gene TRBV30; 8 bases are a match to TRBD2. The CDR3 is 18 residues long. Germline V gives CDR1 GTSNPN, CDR2 SVGIG (reference sequence). J was trimmed by 6 bases and V by 4 bases; bases with no gene match: 20. The CDR3 DNA reads as TGTGCCTGGACTGCGGTGGCGGGAGGAGGGCCGGGGTTCAATGAGCAGTTCTTC. Translating gives CAWTAVAGGGPGFNEQFF.

This clonotype was detected many times. The rearrangement uses TRBV28 and TRBJ2-5; 7 nucleotides agree with TRBD1. Looked up from germline, CDR1 is MDHEN and CDR2 is SYDVKM. V gave up 2 bases and J gave up 4 bases; unmatched junction bases: 13. The CDR3 is made up of 17 amino acids. The CDR3 region is CASSLLSADRAGETQYF. The CDR3 bases are TGTGCCAGCAGTTTACTCTCGGCCGACAGGGCGGGAGAGACCCAGTACTTC.

The chain joins TRBV7-9 to TRBJ1-1; D is unresolved. V was cut by 5 bases and J by 4 bases, with 17 bases left in between. Looked up from germline, CDR1 is SEHNR and CDR2 is FQNEAQ (reference sequence). The CDR3 sequence is 15 residues long. The CDR3 sequence: CASSPSSAWGTEAFF. The CDR3, as DNA: TGTGCCAGCAGCCCAAGCTCGGCGTGGGGCACTGAAGCTTTCTTT.

This clonotype was detected a few times. A read error may account for a junction end that differs from germline. The chain couples TRBV7-9 to TRBJ1-1, with TRBD1 matching over 8 bases. Germline V gene sequence: CDR1 SEHNR, CDR2 FQNEAQ (reference sequence). This CDR3 is 18 amino acids long. CDR3 DNA: TGTGCCAGCAGCCCGTGGACAGGGCAAAGTCGTCTGAACACTGAAACTTTCTTT. This gives the protein CASSPWTGQSRLNTETFF.

This clonotype has just a few counts. This chain links TRBV27 with TRBJ2-7; 9 bases line up with TRBD1. The CDR3 is 14 amino acids. V lost 6 bases to trimming and J lost 3 bases; unmatched junction nucleotides: 6. Germline loops: CDR1 MNHEY, CDR2 SMNVEV (reference sequence). The CDR3: CASSPTGGGYEQYF. The CDR3 DNA is TGTGCCAGCAGCCCGACAGGGGGAGGCTACGAGCAGTACTTC.

The V call is TRBV6-5, the J call TRBJ2-1; D may be TRBD2 (6 bases). Germline CDR1 reads MNHEY; CDR2 reads SVGAGI. The CDR3 is 16 residues long. The ends were cut back, 0 bases at V and 0 bases at J, with 9 bases in the middle. The CDR3 reads CASSYSKRVSYNEQFF. As DNA, the CDR3 is TGTGCCAGCAGTTACTCGAAGCGGGTCTCCTACAATGAGCAGTTCTTC.

The table lists this clonotype with a few counts. The chain carries TRBV3-1 and TRBJ1-1, with TRBD1 identical over 7 bases. This CDR3 has 16 amino acids. The V gene's germline CDR1 is LGHDT and CDR2 YNNKEL (reference sequence). The ends lost 4 bases at V and 2 bases at J; junction bases unmatched: 10. The CDR3 DNA is TGTGCCAGCAGCCGAGGGGGAGGGGGCGGAAACACTGAAGCTTTCTTT. This codes for CASSRGGGGGNTEAFF.

This clonotype came up many times. The chain has TRBV7-2 and TRBJ2-5; D ambiguous. V lost 5 bases and J lost 2, with 9 bases in between. Germline V gives CDR1 SGHTA, CDR2 FQGNSA. The CDR3 has 13 residues. CDR3: CASSPSQQETQYF. The CDR3 nucleotides read TGTGCCAGCAGCCCCTCACAACAAGAGACCCAGTACTTC. Full variable domain (remainder filled in from reference TRBV7-2 and TRBJ2-5): GAGVSQSPSNKVTEKGKDVELRCDPISGHTALYWYRQSLGQGLEFLIYFQGNSAPDKSGLPSDRFSAERTGGSVSTLTIQRTQQEDSAVYLCASSPSQQETQYFGPGTRLLVL.

In regard to this clonotype: A read error is possible here, since a much larger clone lies one base away. As the CDR3 is not closed by the conserved phenylalanine or tryptophan, this likely results from a read error. The chain links TRBV28 to TRBJ2-7, with D possibly TRBD2 on 5 matching bases. The CDR3 runs 14 residues. Trimming removed 7 bases from V and 4 bases from J, with 17 bases in between. Germline V gives CDR1 MDHEN, CDR2 SYDVKM. CDR3 nucleotides: TGTGCCAGCACCCCGTTCGAGGGTAGTTACGAGCAGTACTCC. The encoded protein is CASTPFEGSYEQYS.

The V call is TRBV28, the J call TRBJ1-5, with D tentatively TRBD1 (5 bases). Germline V gene lookup returns CDR1 MDHEN and CDR2 SYDVKM. There are 15 residues in the CDR3. With 6 bases removed from V and 4 bases from J, the gap between germline ends came to 16 bases. This CDR3 is CASRSAGWGNQPQHF. Written as DNA, the CDR3 is TGTGCCAGCAGGTCAGCAGGGTGGGGGAATCAGCCCCAGCATTTT.

V usage is TRBV20-1 and J usage is TRBJ2-7, with D possibly being TRBD2 (7 bases). The V end lost 0 bases, the J end lost 3 bases, and 12 bases lay between the germline ends. Germline loops: CDR1 DFQATT, CDR2 SNEGSKA (reference sequence). The CDR3 runs to 14 residues. CDR3 sequence: CSARDRRGHYEQYF. The CDR3 coding sequence is TGCAGTGCTAGAGATAGGCGGGGGCACTACGAGCAGTACTTC.

The table lists this clonotype with a few counts. The CDR3 DNA reads TGTGCCAGCAGCTCGCAACTAGCGACGGGAGCCTACGAGCAGTACTTC. Translated: CASSSQLATGAYEQYF. The chain employs TRBV7-2 and TRBJ2-7, with 7 positions matching TRBD2. In germline, CDR1 is SGHTA, CDR2 FQGNSA. With V trimmed by 4 bases and J by 2 bases, 11 bases remained unmatched. The CDR3 is 16 amino acids. Variable domain in full (rest from reference TRBV7-2 and TRBJ2-7): GAGVSQSPSNKVTEKGKDVELRCDPISGHTALYWYRQSLGQGLEFLIYFQGNSAPDKSGLPSDRFSAERTGGSVSTLTIQRTQQEDSAVYLCASSSQLATGAYEQYFGPGTRLTVT.

The J gene is TRBJ2-2, the V gene TRBV6-5; D not certain. Germline V gives CDR1 MNHEY, CDR2 SVGAGI. The CDR3 runs to 16 residues. V shed 2 bases and J shed 0 bases, with 10 bases lying between them. CDR3 nucleotides: TGTGCCAGCAGTTACCTGGGCGCCTCGAACACCGGGGAGCTGTTTTTT. As protein: CASSYLGASNTGELFF.

This clonotype occurred many times. The gene calls are TRBV7-2 and TRBJ2-7; D remains ambiguous. V lost 0 bases, J lost 4 bases, and 4 bases lay in between. Germline-derived CDR1 and CDR2 are SGHTA and FQGNSA. CDR3 length: 12 amino acids. The CDR3 DNA sequence: TGTGCCAGCAGCTTAGCGCAATACGAGCAGTACTTC. Protein sequence: CASSLAQYEQYF.

This clonotype has a count of ten or more. The chain combines TRBV12-3 or TRBV12-4 with TRBJ1-1; no firm D call. Deletions cut 6 bases from V and 1 base from J, with 12 bases between. The CDR3 is made up of 14 amino acids. CDR3 amino acids: CASSLGPGNTEAFF. For the CDR3, the DNA is TGTGCCAGCAGCTTGGGCCCAGGGAACACTGAAGCTTTCTTT.

The chain joins TRBV20-1 to TRBJ1-2; D is undetermined. The CDR3 is 20 residues long. The germline V gene has CDR1 DFQATT and CDR2 SNEGSKA (reference sequence). V dropped 8 bases and J dropped 0 bases, with 34 bases sitting between them. The CDR3 region is CSPVTSLNSGSGSPNYGYTF. CDR3 nucleotides: TGCAGTCCAGTCACAAGCCTAAATTCCGGGTCTGGATCTCCTAACTATGGCTACACCTTC.

This clonotype came up a few times. This sequence joins TRBV19 and TRBJ1-4; TRBD1 matches 7 bases. This CDR3 contains 14 residues. The germline V gene encodes CDR1 LNHDA and CDR2 SQIVND (reference sequence). The junction had 4 bases not matched to a gene; V was cut back by 3 bases and J by 6 bases. The CDR3 is CASSIRDSYEKLFF. The CDR3 region has the DNA TGTGCCAGTAGTATCCGGGACAGCTATGAAAAACTGTTTTTT. The full variable domain, in which reference TRBV19 and TRBJ1-4 provide the parts outside the CDR3, is DGGITQSPKYLFRKEGQNVTLSCEQNLNHDAMYWYRQDPGQGLRLIYYSQIVNDFQKGDIAEGYSVSREKKESFPLTVTSAQKNPTAFYLCASSIRDSYEKLFFGSGTQLSVL.

This clonotype occurred many times. The DNA of the CDR3 is TGTGCCAGCAGTGATCCCCGGGACACCCGGCTCGAGCAGTACTTC. Translation: CASSDPRDTRLEQYF. This rearrangement joins TRBV2 to TRBJ2-7; D may be TRBD1 (6 bases). Per germline, CDR1 SNHLY and CDR2 FYNNEI. The CDR3 has 15 amino acids. V was clipped by 3 bases and J by 6 bases, with 18 bases between them. Using reference TRBV2 and TRBJ2-7 for the parts outside the CDR3, the full variable domain is EPEVTQTPSHQVTQMGQEVILRCVPISNHLYFYWYRQILGQKVEFLVSFYNNEISEKSEIFDDQFSVERPDGSNFTLKIRSTKLEDSAMYFCASSDPRDTRLEQYFGPGTRLTVT.

In this sample, this clonotype turned up a few times. In nucleotides, the CDR3 is TGCGCCAGCAGCCTGGACAGGCCGCGGGAAAAACTGTTTTTT. As protein: CASSLDRPREKLFF. The chain couples TRBV4-1 to TRBJ1-4; 7 bases fit TRBD1. The CDR3 consists of 14 residues. V lost 4 bases to trimming and J lost 8 bases; unmatched junction nucleotides: 7. Germline CDR1 and CDR2: MGHRA and YSYEKL.

This clonotype was counted ten times or more. The chain employs TRBV12-3 or TRBV12-4 and TRBJ1-6, with 9 positions matching TRBD1. The CDR3 has 17 amino acids. The ends lost 5 bases at V and 7 bases at J; junction bases unmatched: 12. DNA of the CDR3: TGTGCCAGCAGTCCACCCGGGACAGGGATCAGGAATTCACCCCTCCACTTT. Translated, it gives CASSPPGTGIRNSPLHF.

Ten or more counts support this clonotype. The chain has TRBV2 and TRBJ1-1, with no clear D. The CDR3 consists of 13 residues. Germline CDR1 and CDR2: SNHLY and FYNNEI. The V end was cut by 7 bases, the J end by 3 bases, with 12 bases between. For the CDR3, the DNA is TGTGCCAGCATAGTTCGGTGGGACACTGAAGCTTTCTTT. Its protein product is CASIVRWDTEAFF. The full variable domain, completed using reference TRBV2 and TRBJ1-1, is EPEVTQTPSHQVTQMGQEVILRCVPISNHLYFYWYRQILGQKVEFLVSFYNNEISEKSEIFDDQFSVERPDGSNFTLKIRSTKLEDSAMYFCASIVRWDTEAFFGQGTRLTVV.